In this sample, the clone carrying this T cell receptor (beta chain) turned up a few times. Its cognate antigen is unknown. This entry comes from a study of T-cell memory formation after mild COVID-19. General study results and limits: Clones shrinking between day 15 and 85 showed a balanced CD4/CD8 split, and those that grew later tilted toward CD4+. Contracting CD4+ clones sat mainly in CM and EM; CD8+ in EMRA. Detection of some responders pre-infection suggested pre-existing cross-reactive memory T cells participated.

Trimming removed 7 bases from V and 3 bases from J; junction bases left unmatched: 5. This CDR3 region has 13 residues. The germline V gene has CDR1 MNHNY and CDR2 SVGAGI (reference sequence). TCRdb re-called the 5' RACE reads through MiXCR, storing one row per CDR3 protein. This sample has about 210,000 distinct CDR3 sequences, with roughly a tenth found just once. This sequence was found in a young man who had mild COVID-19 (a few samples of this study predate the infection). Cell type and time point are not known. The V call is TRBV6-6, the J call TRBJ1-1, with 7 nucleotides matching TRBD1. What was sequenced was PBMCs or a T cell subset sorted from them (not recorded which). The CDR3 spells CASILTGDTEAFF. The CDR3 region has the DNA TGTGCCAGCATACTAACAGGGGACACTGAAGCTTTCTTT.